Below, 27 T cell receptor beta chains from the same sample are listed, as sequenced in a study of CD8+CD57+ T cells in acquired aplastic anemia. Sequencing was done on patients that had shown CD8+CD57+ cell expansion by flow cytometry. Genomic DNA served as template for TCR beta VDJ and CDR3 profiling. Each CDR3 protein is one row after TCRdb ran MiXCR on the reads. The table includes 150,000 or so distinct CDR3 sequences, 52% detected once. Source material: sorted CD4+, CD8+, or CD8+CD57+ T cells (not recorded which) from PBMCs. These receptors were collected from a human donor with aplastic anemia.

The V gene is TRBV5-1, the J gene TRBJ1-1; 7 bases agree with TRBD1. From germline, CDR1 is SGHRS and CDR2 YFSETQ. With 2 bases clipped from V and 2 bases from J, the junction kept 3 bases outside the gene matches. CDR3 length: 14 amino acids. For the CDR3, the DNA is TGCGCCAGCAGCTTCGACAGGGTAAACACTGAAGCTTTCTTT. This codes for CASSFDRVNTEAFF. The entire variable domain, with the rest obtained from reference TRBV5-1 and TRBJ1-1, is as follows: KAGVTQTPRYLIKTRGQQVTLSCSPISGHRSVSWYQQTPGQGLQFLFEYFSETQRNKGNFPGRFSGRQFSNSRSEMNVSTLELGDSALYLCASSFDRVNTEAFFGQGTRLTVV.

In this sample, this clonotype turned up a few times. The rearrangement joins TRBV20-1 to TRBJ1-1, with a tentative D call TRBD1 (5 bases). The V end lost 0 bases, the J end lost 4 bases, and 15 bases lay between the germline ends. The CDR3 has 15 amino acids. Germline loops: CDR1 DFQATT, CDR2 SNEGSKA (reference sequence). CDR3 loop: CSARDGSEGTTEAFF. The CDR3 region has the DNA TGCAGTGCTAGAGATGGGTCGGAGGGGACCACTGAAGCTTTCTTT.

On this clonotype: A much larger clone is a single base away; this may be a read error. This chain joins TRBV15 and TRBJ1-1; 8 bases are a match to TRBD1. V shed 4 bases and J 6 bases; nucleotides not matched to a gene: 16. The CDR3 has 17 residues. The germline CDR1 and CDR2 sequences are LNHNV and YYDKDF (reference sequence). The CDR3 reads CATSIIDRGPATAEAFF. The CDR3 region has the DNA TGTGCCACCAGCATCATCGACAGGGGCCCAGCGACGGCTGAAGCTTTCTTT. The full variable domain, rest sourced from reference TRBV15 and TRBJ1-1, is DAMVIQNPRYQVTQFGKPVTLSCSQTLNHNVMYWYQQKSSQAPKLLFHYYDKDFNNEADTPDNFQSRRPNTSFCFLDIRSPGLGDTAMYLCATSIIDRGPATAEAFFGQGTRLTVV.

This clonotype was detected a few times. The chain links TRBV19 to TRBJ2-7, with D perhaps TRBD1 (6 bases). Germline lookup yields CDR1 LNHDA and CDR2 SQIVND (reference sequence). The CDR3 totals 13 residues. V was cut by 3 bases and J by 4 bases, with 10 bases left in between. Written as DNA, the CDR3 is TGTGCCAGTAGTATGGCAGGGGCGTACGAGCAGTACTTC. It is translated as CASSMAGAYEQYF.

On this clonotype: This may come from a read error, since a much larger clone is one base off. The chain links TRBV6-1 to TRBJ2-2; 8 bases line up with TRBD1. J was trimmed by 9 bases and V by 6 bases; bases with no gene match: 12. The CDR3 has 15 amino acids. Germline V CDR1 and CDR2: MNHNS, SASEGT. This CDR3 is CASSPGQGSTRELFF. The CDR3, as DNA: TGTGCCAGCAGCCCAGGACAGGGAAGTACCAGGGAGCTGTTTTTT.

This clonotype was observed at least ten times. The rearrangement joins TRBV7-9 to TRBJ1-2; D remains unclear. CDR3 length equals 13 residues. V shed 1 base and J shed 8 bases, with 11 bases lying between them. CDR1 SEHNR and CDR2 FQNEAQ come from the germline V gene (reference sequence). The DNA of the CDR3 is TGTGCCAGCAGCTTAGTGGTGGAGAAAGGCTACACCTTC. Translating it yields CASSLVVEKGYTF.

This clonotype was detected only once. V gene TRBV7-9 combines with J gene TRBJ2-1; D not resolved. CDR3 length equals 12 residues. The germline CDR1 and CDR2 sequences are SEHNR and FQNEAQ (reference sequence). The V end lost 5 bases, the J end lost 6 bases, and 8 bases lay between the germline ends. The CDR3 here is CASSATANEQFF. In nucleotides, the CDR3 is TGTGCCAGCAGCGCAACTGCCAATGAGCAGTTCTTC.

This rearrangement joins TRBV7-9 to TRBJ1-4; no definite D call. Germline V gene data show CDR1 as SEHNR and CDR2 as FQNEAQ (reference sequence). This CDR3 spans 13 amino acids. Trimming left V 4 bases short and J 7 bases short, with 10 bases between. The CDR3 DNA reads as TGTGCCAGCAGCTACAGCGGGGTTGAAAAACTGTTTTTT. Translated, it gives CASSYSGVEKLFF.

This chain links TRBV19 with TRBJ1-5; 11 bases are shared with TRBD1. The germline V gene has CDR1 LNHDA and CDR2 SQIVND (reference sequence). The CDR3 sequence is 15 residues long. J was trimmed by 6 bases and V by 5 bases; bases with no gene match: 6. For the CDR3, the DNA is TGTGCCAGTAGTTCTTGGACAGGGGGCGTTCAGCCCCAGCATTTT. Translating gives CASSSWTGGVQPQHF.

The chain joins TRBV11-2 to TRBJ2-1; the match to TRBD1 covers 7 bases. The V and J ends lost 6 bases and 8 bases, in that order; junction bases with no gene match: 10. There are 14 residues in the CDR3. Germline CDR1 SGHAT, CDR2 FQNNGV. As DNA, the CDR3 is TGTGCCAGCAGGCCCTCGACAGGGATCGATGAGCAGTTCTTC. It translates to CASRPSTGIDEQFF.

The rearrangement uses TRBV19 and TRBJ1-4; D unresolved. This CDR3 spans 15 amino acids. With 5 bases removed from V and 0 bases from J, the gap between germline ends came to 10 bases. Germline CDR1 reads LNHDA; CDR2 reads SQIVND (reference sequence). CDR3 sequence reads: CASSSEGATNEKLFF. The CDR3 DNA reads as TGTGCCAGTAGTTCGGAAGGTGCAACTAATGAAAAACTGTTTTTT.

CDR3 DNA: TGTGCTAGTGGTTTGGTCCCTGGATCTGAAGCTTTCTTT. This translates into CASGLVPGSEAFF. The gene calls are TRBV12-5 and TRBJ1-1, with D hard to call. From germline, CDR1 is LGHNT and CDR2 FRNRAP. The CDR3 is 13 amino acids. Trimming stripped 0 bases from V and 6 bases from J, with 8 bases between.

This clonotype was counted many times. This sequence joins TRBV6-4 and TRBJ1-1; the D is unclear. Deletions cut 6 bases from V and 1 base from J, with 9 bases between. The CDR3 length is 13 residues. Germline V gives CDR1 MRHNA, CDR2 SNTAGT. DNA of the CDR3: TGTGCCAGCAGACGGCGGGAGAACACTGAAGCTTTCTTT. The encoded protein is CASRRRENTEAFF.

V gene TRBV12-3 or TRBV12-4 combines with J gene TRBJ2-1; a weak D match, TRBD2 (6 bases). The ends were cut back, 6 bases at V and 1 base at J, with 13 bases in the middle. The CDR3 extends over 15 amino acids. CDR3 coding DNA: TGTGCCAGCAGCCGCGGGGCAGCTTCCTACAATGAGCAGTTCTTC. It specifies CASSRGAASYNEQFF.

Only one count was recorded for this clonotype. V gene TRBV12-3 or TRBV12-4 combines with J gene TRBJ2-3, with 10 bases aligning to TRBD2. The CDR3 loop spans 15 amino acids. The V gene end was trimmed by 6 bases and the J gene end by 2 bases; junction bases not matched to a gene: 5. CDR3 residues: CASRAGTSDTDTQYF. For the CDR3, the DNA is TGTGCCAGCAGAGCCGGGACTAGCGACACAGATACGCAGTATTTT.

This clonotype was recorded many times. The chain uses TRBV9 and TRBJ1-3; a possible D gene is TRBD1 (6 bases). The CDR3 is made up of 15 amino acids. CDR1 and CDR2 from the germline V gene are SGDLS and YYNGEE. V shed 0 bases and J shed 3 bases, with 10 bases lying between them. The CDR3 bases are TGTGCCAGCAGCGTAGAGGGGGGAAATGGAAACACCATATATTTT. Protein sequence: CASSVEGGNGNTIYF.

The V and J genes are TRBV4-1 and TRBJ2-6; no firm D call. The germline V gene has CDR1 MGHRA and CDR2 YSYEKL. This CDR3 has 19 amino acids. The germline V and J ends were trimmed by 1 base and 1 base, with 17 bases remaining between them. The CDR3 DNA reads TGCGCCAGCAGCCAAGTTGGCAATGGGGATTTTTCTGGGGCCAACGTCCTGACTTTC. Its protein product is CASSQVGNGDFSGANVLTF.

This clonotype was seen a handful of times. This chain connects TRBV2 to TRBJ2-7; TRBD1 is a possible D gene (6 bases). V lost 6 bases and J 2 bases, leaving 14 bases between the germline ends. This CDR3 has 14 residues. Germline V gene sequence: CDR1 SNHLY, CDR2 FYNNEI. The CDR3 loop reads CASRTRGVTYEQYF. The CDR3 region has the DNA TGTGCCAGCAGAACCAGGGGAGTCACCTACGAGCAGTACTTC.

This clonotype has only a few counts. This CDR3 reads CASRSITGRNTEAFF. The CDR3 DNA reads TGTGCCAGCAGATCTATAACAGGGAGGAACACTGAAGCTTTCTTT. V is TRBV7-9 and J is TRBJ1-1; D may be TRBD1 (6 bases). The V end was cut by 6 bases, the J end by 1 base, with 15 bases between. This CDR3 spans 15 amino acids. CDR1 is SEHNR, CDR2 FQNEAQ, per germline (reference sequence).

This clonotype was detected once. The J gene is TRBJ2-5, the V gene TRBV10-3, with 10 bases that match TRBD1. Germline CDR1 is ENHRY and CDR2 is SYGVKD. The V gene end was trimmed by 0 bases and the J gene end by 5 bases; junction bases not matched to a gene: 3. The CDR3 runs 15 residues. In DNA form, the CDR3 reads TGTGCCATCAGTGAGTCGGGACAGGGGTCGGAGACCCAGTACTTC. Protein sequence: CAISESGQGSETQYF.

This clonotype was detected a few times. V and J are TRBV11-2 and TRBJ2-7; TRBD1 agrees at 9 bases. V shed 6 bases, J shed 7 bases, and the junction held 13 bases outside the gene matches. The germline V gene encodes CDR1 SGHAT and CDR2 FQNNGV. The CDR3 spans 15 residues. The CDR3 nucleotides read TGTGCCAGCAGTTCCACAGGGGGCTACGCGGGAGAGCAGTACTTC. This gives the protein CASSSTGGYAGEQYF.

This chain links TRBV19 with TRBJ1-2; weak D call: TRBD1 (5 bases). This CDR3 has 13 residues. V was pared by 3 bases and J by 5 bases, with 10 bases between. The germline V gene encodes CDR1 LNHDA and CDR2 SQIVND (reference sequence). The chain's CDR3 is CASSMTVGYGYTF. In nucleotides, the CDR3 is TGTGCCAGTAGTATGACAGTCGGTTATGGCTACACCTTC.

This clonotype occurred many times. This chain links TRBV12-5 with TRBJ2-5; 13 bases are shared with TRBD2. V was clipped by 7 bases and J by 4 bases; unmatched bases: 3. The CDR3 sequence is 14 residues long. Germline V CDR1 and CDR2: LGHNT, FRNRAP. The CDR3 region has the DNA TGTGCTAGTGCTACTAGCGGGGGGGGAGAGACCCAGTACTTC. Its protein is CASATSGGGETQYF.

This clonotype turned up a few times. The genes are TRBV4-2 and TRBJ1-3; unclear D gene. The ends were cut back, 0 bases at V and 0 bases at J, with 12 bases in the middle. There are 17 residues in the CDR3. The V gene's germline CDR1 is LGHNA and CDR2 YNFKEQ. CDR3 sequence reads: CASSQEQRTYSGNTIYF. The CDR3 DNA follows: TGTGCCAGCAGCCAAGAACAGAGAACTTACTCTGGAAACACCATATATTTT.

This clonotype was seen many times. The gene calls are TRBV6-2 or TRBV6-3 and TRBJ2-7; tentatively, D is TRBD1 or TRBD2 (6 bases each). The CDR3 totals 15 residues. The V end lost 2 bases, the J end lost 0 bases, and 11 bases lay between the germline ends. CDR1 MNHEY and CDR2 SVGEGT come from the germline V gene. CDR3 coding DNA: TGTGCCAGCAGTTACGAGGGGGGCCCCTCCTACGAGCAGTACTTC. This gives the protein CASSYEGGPSYEQYF.

This clonotype was counted once. This chain links TRBV29-1 with TRBJ1-4, with D hard to call. V lost 8 bases to trimming and J lost 0 bases, with 19 bases between them. Per the germline V gene, CDR1 is SQVTM and CDR2 is ANQGSEA. This CDR3 is built from 16 residues. CDR3 coding DNA: TGCAGCAGTTACGCCCAGGAGACACCAACTAATGAAAAACTGTTTTTT. Amino acids: CSSYAQETPTNEKLFF.

The J gene is TRBJ2-7, the V gene TRBV20-1, with 9 positions matching TRBD1. The CDR3 spans 14 residues. Germline trimming cut 6 bases from V and 2 bases from J; bases unmatched to any gene: 8. CDR1 is DFQATT, CDR2 SNEGSKA, per germline (reference sequence). CDR3: CSATGTGNPYEQYF. CDR3 nucleotide sequence: TGCAGTGCAACCGGGACAGGGAACCCCTACGAGCAGTACTTC.